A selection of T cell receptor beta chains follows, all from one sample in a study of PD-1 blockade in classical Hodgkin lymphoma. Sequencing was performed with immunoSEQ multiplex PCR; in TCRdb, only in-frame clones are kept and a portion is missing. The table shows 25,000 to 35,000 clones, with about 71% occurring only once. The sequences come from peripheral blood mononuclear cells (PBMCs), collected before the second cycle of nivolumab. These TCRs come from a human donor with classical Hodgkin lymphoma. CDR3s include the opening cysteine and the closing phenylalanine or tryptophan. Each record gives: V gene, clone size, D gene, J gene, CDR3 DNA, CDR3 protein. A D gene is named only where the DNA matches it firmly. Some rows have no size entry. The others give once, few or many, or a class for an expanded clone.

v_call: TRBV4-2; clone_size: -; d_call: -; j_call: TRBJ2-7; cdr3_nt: TGTGCCAGCAGCCAAGATTGGAGCGCGGGGGCCTCAATCTACAAGCAGTACTTC; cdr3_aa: CASSQDWSAGASIYKQYF
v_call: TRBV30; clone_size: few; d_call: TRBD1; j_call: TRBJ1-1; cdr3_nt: TGTGCCTGGAGTGTACTGACAGGGGTAACTGAAGCTTTCTTT; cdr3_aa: CAWSVLTGVTEAFF
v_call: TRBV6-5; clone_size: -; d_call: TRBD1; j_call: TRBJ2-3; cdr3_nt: TGTGCCAGCAGTAATACAGGGGTCGGGGATACGCAGTATTTT; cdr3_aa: CASSNTGVGDTQYF
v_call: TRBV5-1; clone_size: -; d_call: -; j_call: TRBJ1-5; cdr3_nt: TGCGCCAGCAGCTCTCCGACAAGGCGGAGATATAGCAATCAGCCCCAGCATTTT; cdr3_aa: CASSSPTRRRYSNQPQHF
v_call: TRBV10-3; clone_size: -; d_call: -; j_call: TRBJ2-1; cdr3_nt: TGTGCCACCGAATCGGACGGAAGGAATGAGCAGTTCTTC; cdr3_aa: CATESDGRNEQFF
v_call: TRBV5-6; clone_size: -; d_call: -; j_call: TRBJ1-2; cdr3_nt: TGTGCCAGCACCTTGACTTACAGGGAGACAGTTTATGGCTACACCTTC; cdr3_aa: CASTLTYRETVYGYTF
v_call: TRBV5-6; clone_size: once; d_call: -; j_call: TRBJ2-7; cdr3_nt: TGTGCCAGCAGCTTAGACACCTCCTACGAGCAGTACTTC; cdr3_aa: CASSLDTSYEQYF
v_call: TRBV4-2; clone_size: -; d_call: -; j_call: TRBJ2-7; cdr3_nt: TGTGCCAGCAGCCAAGATCTTGCCGAGCAGTACTTC; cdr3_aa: CASSQDLAEQYF
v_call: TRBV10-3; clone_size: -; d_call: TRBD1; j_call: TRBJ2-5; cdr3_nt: TGTGCCACGACTCAGGGGGCATTGGGTCAAGAGACCCAGTACTTC; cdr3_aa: CATTQGALGQETQYF
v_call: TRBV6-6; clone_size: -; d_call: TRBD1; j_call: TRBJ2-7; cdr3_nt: TGTGCCAGCGAGGGGGCACCTGGCTACGAGCAGTACTTC; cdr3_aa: CASEGAPGYEQYF
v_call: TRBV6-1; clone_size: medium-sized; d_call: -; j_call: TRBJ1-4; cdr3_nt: TGTGCCAGCAGGGCCGCTACAGGTCTGGAAAAACTGTTTTTT; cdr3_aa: CASRAATGLEKLFF
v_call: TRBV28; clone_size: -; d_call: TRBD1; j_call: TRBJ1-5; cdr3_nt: TGTGCCAGCAGCCTGGACAGGGAGGATCAGCCCCAGCATTTT; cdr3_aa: CASSLDREDQPQHF
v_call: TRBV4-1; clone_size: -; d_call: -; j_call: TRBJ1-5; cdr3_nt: TGCGCCAGCAGCCAAGGGCCAGCAAATCAGCCCCAGCATTTT; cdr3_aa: CASSQGPANQPQHF
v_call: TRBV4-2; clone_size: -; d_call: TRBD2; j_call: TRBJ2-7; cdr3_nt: TGTGCCAGCAGCCAGGTTGCGGGGGGGCATTACGAGCAGTACTTC; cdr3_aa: CASSQVAGGHYEQYF
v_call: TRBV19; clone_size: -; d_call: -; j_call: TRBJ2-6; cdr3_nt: TGTGCCAGTAGGCCCTCTGGGGCCAACGTCCTGACTTTC; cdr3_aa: CASRPSGANVLTF
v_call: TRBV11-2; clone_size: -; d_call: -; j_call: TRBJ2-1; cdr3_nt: TGTGCCAGCAGCCCCCCGAAGGGAGCCCAGGGTGAGCAGTTCTTC; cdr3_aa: CASSPPKGAQGEQFF
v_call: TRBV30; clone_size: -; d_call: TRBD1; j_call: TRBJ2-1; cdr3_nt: TGTGCCTGGGACCGAGACAGGGGGCAAATAAATGAGCAGTTCTTC; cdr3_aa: CAWDRDRGQINEQFF
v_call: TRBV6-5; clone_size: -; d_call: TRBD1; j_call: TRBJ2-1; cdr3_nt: TGTGCCAGCAGTTGGACAGGGGCCTACAATGAGCAGTTCTTC; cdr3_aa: CASSWTGAYNEQFF
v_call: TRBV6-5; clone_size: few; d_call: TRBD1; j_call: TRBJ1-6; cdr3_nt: TGTGCCACCGGACAGGCGGGTTATTCACCCCTCCACTTT; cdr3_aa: CATGQAGYSPLHF
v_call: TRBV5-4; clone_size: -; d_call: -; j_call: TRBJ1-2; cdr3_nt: TGTGCCAGCAGCTTGACCCCTCTGGGGGGCTACACCTTC; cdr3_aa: CASSLTPLGGYTF
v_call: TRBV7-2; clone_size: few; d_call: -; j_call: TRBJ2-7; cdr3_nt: TGTGCCAGCAGCTTAGCCTCCCCGTTGACAGGCTACTCCTACGAGCAGTACTTC; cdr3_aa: CASSLASPLTGYSYEQYF
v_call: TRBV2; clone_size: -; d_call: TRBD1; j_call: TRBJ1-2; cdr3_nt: TGTGCCAGCAGAGAAATCGAACAGCCGACAGGGAACGGTGGCTACACCTTC; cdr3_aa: CASREIEQPTGNGGYTF
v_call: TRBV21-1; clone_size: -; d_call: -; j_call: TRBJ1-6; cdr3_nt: TGTGCCAGCAGCAAACCGGGGGGAGGGGGCAATTCACCCCTCCACTTT; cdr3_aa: CASSKPGGGGNSPLHF
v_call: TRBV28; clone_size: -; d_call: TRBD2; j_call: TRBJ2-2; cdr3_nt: TGTGCCAGCAGTTTTCCCTGGGCGGGAGTTAACACCGGGGAGCTGTTTTTT; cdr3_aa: CASSFPWAGVNTGELFF
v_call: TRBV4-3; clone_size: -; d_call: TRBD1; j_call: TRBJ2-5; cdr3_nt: TGCGCCAGCAGCCGAGTATACGACAGGGACCAAGAGACCCAGTACTTC; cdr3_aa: CASSRVYDRDQETQYF
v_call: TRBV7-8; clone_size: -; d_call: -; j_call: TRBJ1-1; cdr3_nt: TGTGCCAGCAGCCTCAGGGGCCAGATGAACACTGAAGCTTTCTTT; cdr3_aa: CASSLRGQMNTEAFF
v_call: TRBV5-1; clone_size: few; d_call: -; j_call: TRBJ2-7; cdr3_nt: TGCGCCAGCAGCTCGAAAGTAAAGGGACTCTACGAGCAGTACTTC; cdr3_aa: CASSSKVKGLYEQYF
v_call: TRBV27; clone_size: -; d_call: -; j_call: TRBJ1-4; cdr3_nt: TGTGCCAGCAGTCCGCAAAGGGGATCCCATGAAAAACTGTTTTTT; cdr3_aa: CASSPQRGSHEKLFF
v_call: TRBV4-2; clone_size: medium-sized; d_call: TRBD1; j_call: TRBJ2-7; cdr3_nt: TGTGCCAGCAGCCAAGAGCGGACAGGGTTGAACTACGAGCAGTACTTC; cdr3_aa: CASSQERTGLNYEQYF
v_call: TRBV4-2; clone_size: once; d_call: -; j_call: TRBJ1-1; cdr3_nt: TGTGCCAGCAGCTTGGACGGTACTGAAGCTTTCTTT; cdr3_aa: CASSLDGTEAFF